Sequencing of this T cell receptor beta chain was carried out in a study of T cell repertoires in cytomegalovirus infection (dated by TCRdb to the late 2010s). Regarding the study in general: Recently identified HLA-C-restricted CMV epitopes, whose presentation resists viral immunomodulation, were targeted by peptide stimulations together with well-studied HLA-B-restricted epitopes. Because public TCR beta signatures pointed to carriage of CMV infection together with the matching HLA type, the HLA type of each donor mattered for the analysis.

The treatment or condition label on this specimen signifies: in vitro stimulation with specific CMV peptide epitopes to enrich CMV-specific T cells. This clonotype showed up just a few times. This clone's antigen is unknown. Base qualities are not provided; no much larger clone lies one nucleotide away. Counted from cysteine to phenylalanine, this CDR3 has 14 amino acids. The kept DNA is CDR3 alone, 42 bases in frame from the first base. V is clipped by 10 bases and J by 0 bases, and the sequence between their germline boundaries is 10 bases long. Here is what the overall study found, with its caveats: Carriers of CMV infection plus the relevant HLA type were discriminated by the cumulative frequency of public TCR beta family members in the study cohort and in an independent approximately 360-donor cohort. The ex vivo response was dominated by HLA-C-restricted CMV-specific TCR beta clonotypes, and the single most frequent clonotype in two of eight donors was supplied by these HLA-C-restricted clonotypes.

TCRdb records Illumina HiSeq 1500 as the sequencer. Using fastp at Q25 and MiXCR, TCRdb reprocessed the public reads and kept productive beta chains. Records with the same CDR3 protein are collapsed into one entry carrying the most frequent genes and DNA. The sample table shows approximately 470,000 distinct CDR3 sequences, and about 44% are seen once. Roughly two fifths of the sample belongs to the ten largest clones. The source of this sequence is a human donor in good health (CMV status not recorded). Some clones in this sample may be carry-over from other donors' samples. The chain is made from TRBV12-3 or TRBV12-4 and TRBJ2-6; a tentative D call is TRBD1 (5 bases match). Source: cultured PBMCs, taken from culture after CMV antigen stimulation. The CDR3 sequence is CATSGLSGANVLTF. The DNA reads as follows: TGTGCCACTTCAGGGCTCTCTGGGGCCAACGTCCTGACTTTC.